This T cell receptor (beta chain) was recorded in a study of lymphopenia after photon versus proton radiotherapy. Produced via immunoSEQ multiplex PCR; TCRdb's table is partial and in-frame only. The table includes some 30,000 clones, roughly 89% detected once. This sequence was found in a woman in her 70s with pancreatic cancer. Some clones in this sample may be carry-over from other donors' samples. Sequenced here: peripheral blood, sampled from a patient treated with proton-based radiotherapy.

This CDR3 is CASSELSPDQPQHF. The CDR3 DNA reads TGTGCCAGCAGTGAATTGTCCCCGGATCAGCCCCAGCATTTT. The chain joins TRBV6-1 to TRBJ1-5; D uncertain. CDR3 length: 14 residues. From germline, CDR1 is MNHNS and CDR2 SASEGT. Trimming removed 2 bases from V and 5 bases from J, with 10 bases in between.